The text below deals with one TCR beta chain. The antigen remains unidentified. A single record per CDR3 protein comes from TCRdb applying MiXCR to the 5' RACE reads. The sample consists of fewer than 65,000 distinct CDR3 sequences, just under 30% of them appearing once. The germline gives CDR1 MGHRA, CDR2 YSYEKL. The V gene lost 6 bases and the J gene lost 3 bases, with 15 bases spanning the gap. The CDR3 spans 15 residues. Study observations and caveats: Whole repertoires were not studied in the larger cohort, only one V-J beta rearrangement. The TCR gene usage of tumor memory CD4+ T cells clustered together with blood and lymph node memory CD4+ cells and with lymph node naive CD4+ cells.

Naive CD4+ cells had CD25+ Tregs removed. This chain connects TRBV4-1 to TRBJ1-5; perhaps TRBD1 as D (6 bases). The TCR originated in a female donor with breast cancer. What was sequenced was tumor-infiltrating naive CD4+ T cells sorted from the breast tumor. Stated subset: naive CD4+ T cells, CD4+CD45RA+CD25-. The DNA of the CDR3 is TGCGCCAGCAGTGTCTCTGGACAGCTCAATCAGCCCCAGCATTTT. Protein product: CASSVSGQLNQPQHF.